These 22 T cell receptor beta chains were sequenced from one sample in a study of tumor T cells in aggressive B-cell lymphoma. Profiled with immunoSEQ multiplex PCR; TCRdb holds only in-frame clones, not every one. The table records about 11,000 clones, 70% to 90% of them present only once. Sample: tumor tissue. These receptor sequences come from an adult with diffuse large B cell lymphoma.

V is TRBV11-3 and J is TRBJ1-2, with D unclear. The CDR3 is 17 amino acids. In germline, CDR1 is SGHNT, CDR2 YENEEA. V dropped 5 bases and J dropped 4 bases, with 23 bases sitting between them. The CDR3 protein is CASSLDDNLGKTYGYTF. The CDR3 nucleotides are TGTGCCAGCAGCCTTGACGACAATCTCGGAAAGACCTATGGCTACACCTTC.

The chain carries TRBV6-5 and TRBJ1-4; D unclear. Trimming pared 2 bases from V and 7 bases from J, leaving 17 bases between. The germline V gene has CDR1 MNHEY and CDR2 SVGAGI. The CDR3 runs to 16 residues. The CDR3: CASSYTTVVVGEKLFF. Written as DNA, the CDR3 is TGTGCCAGCAGTTACACTACTGTCGTCGTGGGTGAAAAACTGTTTTTT.

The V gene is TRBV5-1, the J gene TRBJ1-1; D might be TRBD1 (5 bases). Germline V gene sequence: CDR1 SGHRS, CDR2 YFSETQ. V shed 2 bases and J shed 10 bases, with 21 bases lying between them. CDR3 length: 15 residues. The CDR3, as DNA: TGCGCCAGCAGCTTTGGCCTGGGCCCCACAGGTGGAGCTTTCTTT. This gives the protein CASSFGLGPTGGAFF.

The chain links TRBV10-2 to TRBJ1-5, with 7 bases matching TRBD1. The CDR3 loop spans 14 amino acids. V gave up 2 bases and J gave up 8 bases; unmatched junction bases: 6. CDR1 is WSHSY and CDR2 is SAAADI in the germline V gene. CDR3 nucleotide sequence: TGCGCCAGCAGTGAGCAGGGGGTATCTGAGCCCCAGCATTTT. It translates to CASSEQGVSEPQHF.

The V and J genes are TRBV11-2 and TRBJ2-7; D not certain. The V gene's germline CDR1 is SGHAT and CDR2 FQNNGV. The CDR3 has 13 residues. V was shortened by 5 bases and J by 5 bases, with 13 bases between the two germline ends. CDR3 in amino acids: CASSLLSGDEQYF. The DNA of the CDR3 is TGTGCCAGCAGCCTCCTCTCAGGTGACGAGCAGTACTTC.

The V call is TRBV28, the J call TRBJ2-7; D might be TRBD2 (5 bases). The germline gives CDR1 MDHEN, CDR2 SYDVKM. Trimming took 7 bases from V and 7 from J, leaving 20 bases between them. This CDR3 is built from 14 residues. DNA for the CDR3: TGTGCCAGCACACTCCAAACTAGAACCGGGGAGCAGTACTTC. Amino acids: CASTLQTRTGEQYF.

CDR3 sequence (DNA): TGTGCCAGCAGTTTATCGCGAGTTACCGGGGAGCTGTTTTTT. Encoded protein: CASSLSRVTGELFF. The genes are TRBV27 and TRBJ2-2; no reliable D call. Trimming pared 0 bases from V and 5 bases from J, leaving 7 bases between. The CDR3 spans 14 residues. CDR1 is MNHEY and CDR2 is SMNVEV in the germline V gene (reference sequence).

CDR3 nucleotides: TGCGCCAGCAGCTTCGGCGGGAGGACCTACGAGCAGTACTTC. Amino acid sequence: CASSFGGRTYEQYF. J is TRBJ2-7 and V is TRBV5-1, with 8 bases identical to TRBD2. Per the germline V gene, CDR1 is SGHRS and CDR2 is YFSETQ. This CDR3 spans 14 amino acids. Trimming at V came to 2 bases and at J to 2 bases, leaving 3 bases not matched to a gene. The variable domain in full, completed from reference TRBV5-1 and TRBJ2-7, reads KAGVTQTPRYLIKTRGQQVTLSCSPISGHRSVSWYQQTPGQGLQFLFEYFSETQRNKGNFPGRFSGRQFSNSRSEMNVSTLELGDSALYLCASSFGGRTYEQYFGPGTRLTVT.

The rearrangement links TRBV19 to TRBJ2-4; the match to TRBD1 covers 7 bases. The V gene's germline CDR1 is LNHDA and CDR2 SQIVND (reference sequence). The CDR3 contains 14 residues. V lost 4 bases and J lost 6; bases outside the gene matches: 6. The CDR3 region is CASSTGAGGNIQYF. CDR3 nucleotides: TGTGCCAGTAGTACTGGGGCAGGGGGAAACATTCAGTACTTC.

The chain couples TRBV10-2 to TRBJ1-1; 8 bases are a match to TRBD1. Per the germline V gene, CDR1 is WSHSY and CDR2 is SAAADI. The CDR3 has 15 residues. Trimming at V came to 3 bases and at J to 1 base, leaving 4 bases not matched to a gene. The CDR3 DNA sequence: TGCGCCAGCAGTGACCTCCAGGGGGCGAACACTGAAGCTTTCTTT. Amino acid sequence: CASSDLQGANTEAFF.

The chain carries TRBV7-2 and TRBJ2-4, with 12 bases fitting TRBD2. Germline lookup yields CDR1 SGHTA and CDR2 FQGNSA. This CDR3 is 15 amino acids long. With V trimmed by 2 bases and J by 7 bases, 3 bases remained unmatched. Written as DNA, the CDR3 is TGTGCCAGCAGCTTAACCGGGACTAGCGGGAACATTCAGTACTTC. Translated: CASSLTGTSGNIQYF.

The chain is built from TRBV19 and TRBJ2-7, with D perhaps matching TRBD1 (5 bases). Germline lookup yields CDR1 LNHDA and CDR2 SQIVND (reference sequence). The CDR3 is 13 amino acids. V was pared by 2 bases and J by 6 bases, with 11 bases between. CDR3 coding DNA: TGTGCCAGTAGTATATCCTCAGGGCTCGAGCAGTACTTC. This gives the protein CASSISSGLEQYF.

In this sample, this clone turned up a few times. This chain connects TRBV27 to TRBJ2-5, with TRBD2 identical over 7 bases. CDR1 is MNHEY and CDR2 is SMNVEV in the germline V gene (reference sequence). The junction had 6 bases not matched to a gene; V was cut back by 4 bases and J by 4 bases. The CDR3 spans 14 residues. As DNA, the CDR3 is TGTGCCAGCAGTTATGGGGGGAGGGGAGAGACCCAGTACTTC. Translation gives CASSYGGRGETQYF.

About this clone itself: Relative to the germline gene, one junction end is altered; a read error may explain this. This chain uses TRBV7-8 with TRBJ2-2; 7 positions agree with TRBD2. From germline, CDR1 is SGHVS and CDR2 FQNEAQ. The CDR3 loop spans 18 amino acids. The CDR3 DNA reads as TGTGCCGGCAGCTCGGCTAGCGGTGGGGCCGTCAGGGCCGGGGAGCTGTTTTTT. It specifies CAGSSASGGAVRAGELFF. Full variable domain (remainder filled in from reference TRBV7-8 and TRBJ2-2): GAGVSQSPRYKVAKRGQDVALRCDPISGHVSLFWYQQALGQGPEFLTYFQNEAQLDKSGLPSDRFFAERPEGSVSTLKIQRTQQEDSAVYLCAGSSASGGAVRAGELFFGEGSRLTVL.

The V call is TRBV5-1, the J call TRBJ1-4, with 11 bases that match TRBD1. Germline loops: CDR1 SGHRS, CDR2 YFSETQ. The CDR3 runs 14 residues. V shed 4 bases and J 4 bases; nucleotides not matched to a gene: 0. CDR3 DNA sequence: TGCGCCAGCAGCGGGACAGGGGGTAATGAAAAACTGTTTTTT. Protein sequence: CASSGTGGNEKLFF.

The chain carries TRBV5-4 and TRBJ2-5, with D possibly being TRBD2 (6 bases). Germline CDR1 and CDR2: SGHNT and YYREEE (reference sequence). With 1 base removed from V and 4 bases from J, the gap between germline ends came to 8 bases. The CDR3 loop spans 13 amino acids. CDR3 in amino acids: CASSLTSSETQYF. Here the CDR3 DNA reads TGTGCCAGCAGCTTGACTAGCTCAGAGACCCAGTACTTC. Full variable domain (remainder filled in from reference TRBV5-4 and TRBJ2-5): ETGVTQSPTHLIKTRGQQVTLRCSSQSGHNTVSWYQQALGQGPQFIFQYYREEENGRGNFPPRFSGLQFPNYSSELNVNALELDDSALYLCASSLTSSETQYFGPGTRLLVL.

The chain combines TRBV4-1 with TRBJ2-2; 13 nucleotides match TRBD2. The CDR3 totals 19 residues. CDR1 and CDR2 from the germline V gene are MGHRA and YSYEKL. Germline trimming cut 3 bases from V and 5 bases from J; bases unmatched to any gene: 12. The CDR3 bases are TGCGCCAGCAGCCAGGACCTCACTAGCGGGAGGGCCGATACCGGGGAGCTGTTTTTT. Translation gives CASSQDLTSGRADTGELFF.

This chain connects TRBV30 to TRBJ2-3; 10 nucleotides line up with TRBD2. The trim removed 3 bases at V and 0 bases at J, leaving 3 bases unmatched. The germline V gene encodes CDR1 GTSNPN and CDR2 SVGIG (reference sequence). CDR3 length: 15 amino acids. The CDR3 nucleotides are TGTGCCTGGAGCAGCGGGAGGGCTAGCACAGATACGCAGTATTTT. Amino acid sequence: CAWSSGRASTDTQYF.

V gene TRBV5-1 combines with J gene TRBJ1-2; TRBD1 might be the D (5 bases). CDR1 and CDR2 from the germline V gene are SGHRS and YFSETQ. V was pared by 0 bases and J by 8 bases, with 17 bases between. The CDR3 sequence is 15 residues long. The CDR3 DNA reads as TGCGCCAGCAGCTTGGGGGGCAGGTCAATGGACGGCTACACCTTC. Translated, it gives CASSLGGRSMDGYTF.

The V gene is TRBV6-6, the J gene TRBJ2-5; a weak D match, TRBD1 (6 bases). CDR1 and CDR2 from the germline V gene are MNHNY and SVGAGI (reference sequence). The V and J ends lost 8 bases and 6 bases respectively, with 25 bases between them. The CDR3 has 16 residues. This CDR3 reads CASAVRGTTGQKTQYF. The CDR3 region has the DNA TGTGCCAGCGCCGTCCGTGGGACAACCGGCCAGAAGACCCAGTACTTC.

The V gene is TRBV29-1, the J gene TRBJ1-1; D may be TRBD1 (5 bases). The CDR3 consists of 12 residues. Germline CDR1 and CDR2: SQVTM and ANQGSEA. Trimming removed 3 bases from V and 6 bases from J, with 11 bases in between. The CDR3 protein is CSVERQFSEAFF. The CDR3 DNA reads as TGCAGCGTTGAGCGACAGTTTTCTGAAGCTTTCTTT.

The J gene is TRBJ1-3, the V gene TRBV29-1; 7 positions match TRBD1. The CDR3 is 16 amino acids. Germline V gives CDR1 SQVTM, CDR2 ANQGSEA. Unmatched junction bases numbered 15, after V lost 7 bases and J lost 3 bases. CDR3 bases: TGCAGCGCCGCTCCCGACAGGGCTGAAGTTGGAAACACCATATATTTT. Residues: CSAAPDRAEVGNTIYF.